The clone carrying this T cell receptor beta chain occurred once. Its antigen remains unidentified. The repertoire was sequenced with immunoSEQ multiplex PCR; TCRdb's copy has only in-frame clones and lacks some. The repertoire holds about 2 million clones, with about 95% as singletons. The data belong to a study of shared clonotypes between healthy human individuals. The study, taken as a whole, reports: Blood was the only sampled material, and tissue repertoires likely differ. Rarefaction revealed incomplete sorted-subset sequencing despite large depth.

CDR3 size: 18 residues. Between the trimmed V and J ends, which lost 0 bases and 4 bases, there was a span of 20 bases. Germline V gives CDR1 LGHNA, CDR2 YSLEER. CD8 cells regarded as naive lacked CD45RO, were positively chosen for CCR7, and omitted terminally differentiated effector memory CD45RA+ cells. Each sample came from a Caucasian adult donor living in Nashville, Tennessee. The genes are TRBV4-3 and TRBJ2-3, with D possibly being TRBD1 (7 bases). This clonotype was obtained from a man younger than 30 in good health. Sequencing input: naive CD8+ T cells sorted from blood. For the CDR3, the DNA is TGCGCCAGCAGCCAAGACGGGATAAAAACAGGGGAGGCAGATACGCAGTATTTT. It specifies CASSQDGIKTGEADTQYF.